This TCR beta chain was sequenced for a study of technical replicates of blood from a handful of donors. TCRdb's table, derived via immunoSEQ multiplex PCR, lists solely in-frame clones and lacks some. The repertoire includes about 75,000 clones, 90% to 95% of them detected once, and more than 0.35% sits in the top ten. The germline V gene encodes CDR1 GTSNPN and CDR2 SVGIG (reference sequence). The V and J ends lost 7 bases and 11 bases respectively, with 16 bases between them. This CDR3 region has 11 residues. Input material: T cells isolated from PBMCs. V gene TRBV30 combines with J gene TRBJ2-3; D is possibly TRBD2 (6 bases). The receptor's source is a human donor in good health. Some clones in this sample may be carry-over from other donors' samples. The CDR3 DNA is TGTGCCTTAGGTCGGGGGTTGGGGCAGTATTTT. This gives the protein CALGRGLGQYF.